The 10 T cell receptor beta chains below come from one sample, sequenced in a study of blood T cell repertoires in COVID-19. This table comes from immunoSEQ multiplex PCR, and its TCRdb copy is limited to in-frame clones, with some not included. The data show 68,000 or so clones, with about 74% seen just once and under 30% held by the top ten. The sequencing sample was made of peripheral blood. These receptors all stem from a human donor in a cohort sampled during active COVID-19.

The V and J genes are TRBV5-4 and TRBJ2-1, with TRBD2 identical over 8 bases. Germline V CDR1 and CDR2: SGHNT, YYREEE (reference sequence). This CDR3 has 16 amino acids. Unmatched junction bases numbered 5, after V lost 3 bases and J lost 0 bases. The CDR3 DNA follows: TGTGCCAGCAGCTCGGGACGGGGGGGCTCCTACAATGAGCAGTTCTTC. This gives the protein CASSSGRGGSYNEQFF.

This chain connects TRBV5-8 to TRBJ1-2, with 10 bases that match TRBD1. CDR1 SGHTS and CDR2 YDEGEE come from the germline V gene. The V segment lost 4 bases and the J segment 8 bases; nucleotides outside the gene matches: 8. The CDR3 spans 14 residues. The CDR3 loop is CASSPGTGVRGYTF. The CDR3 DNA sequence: TGTGCCAGCAGCCCCGGGACAGGGGTTAGGGGCTACACCTTC.

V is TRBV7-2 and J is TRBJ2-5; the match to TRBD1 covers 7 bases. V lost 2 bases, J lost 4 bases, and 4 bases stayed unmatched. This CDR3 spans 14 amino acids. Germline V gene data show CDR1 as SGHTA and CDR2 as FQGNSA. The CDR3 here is CASSLQQGRETQYF. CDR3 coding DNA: TGTGCCAGCAGCTTACAACAGGGGAGAGAGACCCAGTACTTC.

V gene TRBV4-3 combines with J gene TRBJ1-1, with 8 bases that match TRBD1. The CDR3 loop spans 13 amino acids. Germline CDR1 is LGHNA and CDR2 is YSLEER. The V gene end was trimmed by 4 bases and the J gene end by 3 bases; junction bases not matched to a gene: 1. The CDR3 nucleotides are TGCGCCAGCAGCCCACAGGGGGACACTGAAGCTTTCTTT. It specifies CASSPQGDTEAFF.

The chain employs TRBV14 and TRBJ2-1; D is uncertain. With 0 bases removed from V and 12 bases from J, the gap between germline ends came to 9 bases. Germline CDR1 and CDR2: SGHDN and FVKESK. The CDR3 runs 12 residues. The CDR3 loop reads CASSQDRLRQFF. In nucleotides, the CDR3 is TGTGCCAGCAGCCAAGATCGACTGAGGCAGTTCTTC.

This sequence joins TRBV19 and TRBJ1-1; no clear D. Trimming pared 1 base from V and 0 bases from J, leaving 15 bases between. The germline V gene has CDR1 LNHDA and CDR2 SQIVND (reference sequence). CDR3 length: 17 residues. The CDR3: CASSIAPAAGLNTEAFF. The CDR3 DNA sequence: TGTGCCAGTAGTATAGCCCCGGCGGCCGGGTTGAACACTGAAGCTTTCTTT.

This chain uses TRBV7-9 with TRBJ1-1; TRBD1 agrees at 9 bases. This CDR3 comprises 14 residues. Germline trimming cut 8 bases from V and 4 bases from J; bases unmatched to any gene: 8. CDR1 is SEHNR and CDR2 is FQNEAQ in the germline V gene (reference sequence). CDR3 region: CASGDRGGVTEAFF. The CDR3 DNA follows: TGTGCCAGCGGCGACAGGGGGGGGGTCACTGAAGCTTTCTTT.

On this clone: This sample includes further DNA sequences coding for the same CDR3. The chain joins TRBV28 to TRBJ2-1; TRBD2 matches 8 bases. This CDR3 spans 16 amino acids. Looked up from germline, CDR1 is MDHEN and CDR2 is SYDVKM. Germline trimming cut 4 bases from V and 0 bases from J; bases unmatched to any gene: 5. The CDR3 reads CASSSPGGSSYNEQFF. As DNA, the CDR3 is TGTGCCAGCAGTTCCCCGGGGGGGAGCTCCTACAATGAGCAGTTCTTC.

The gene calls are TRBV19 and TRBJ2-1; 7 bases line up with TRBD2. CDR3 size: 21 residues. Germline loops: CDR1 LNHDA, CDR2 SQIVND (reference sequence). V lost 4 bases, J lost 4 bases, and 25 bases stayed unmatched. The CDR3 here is CASSKRPGGRDVAGVYNEQFF. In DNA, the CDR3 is TGTGCCAGTAGTAAGCGCCCCGGTGGCAGGGATGTAGCGGGTGTGTACAATGAGCAGTTCTTC. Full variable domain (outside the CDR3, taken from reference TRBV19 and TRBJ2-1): DGGITQSPKYLFRKEGQNVTLSCEQNLNHDAMYWYRQDPGQGLRLIYYSQIVNDFQKGDIAEGYSVSREKKESFPLTVTSAQKNPTAFYLCASSKRPGGRDVAGVYNEQFFGPGTRLTVL.

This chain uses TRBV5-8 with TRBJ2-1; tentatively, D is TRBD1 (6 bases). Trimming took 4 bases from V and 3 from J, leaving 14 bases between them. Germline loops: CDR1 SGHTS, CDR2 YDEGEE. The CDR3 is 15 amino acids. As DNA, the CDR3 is TGTGCCAGCAGCGCCGGGACACTCCTCTACAATGAGCAGTTCTTC. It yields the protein CASSAGTLLYNEQFF.